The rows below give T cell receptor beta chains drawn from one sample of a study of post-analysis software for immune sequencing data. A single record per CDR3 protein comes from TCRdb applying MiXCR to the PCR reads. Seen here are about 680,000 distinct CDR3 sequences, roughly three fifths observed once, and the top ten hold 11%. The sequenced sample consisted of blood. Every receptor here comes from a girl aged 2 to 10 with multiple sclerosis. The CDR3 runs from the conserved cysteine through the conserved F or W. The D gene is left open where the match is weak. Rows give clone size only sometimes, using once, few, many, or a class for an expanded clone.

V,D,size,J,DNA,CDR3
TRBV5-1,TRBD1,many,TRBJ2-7,TGTGCCAGCAGCTTGGGACAGGGGGCCTACGAGCAGTACTTC,CASSLGQGAYEQYF
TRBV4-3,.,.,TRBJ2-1,TGCGCCAGCAGCCAAGGTGCGCAGAGCTCCTACAATGAGCAGTTCTTC,CASSQGAQSSYNEQFF
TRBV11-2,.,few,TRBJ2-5,TGTGCCAGCAGTATTAGCGACCAAGAGACCCAGTACTTC,CASSISDQETQYF
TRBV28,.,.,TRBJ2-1,TGTGCCAGCAGTGGGATTAGCGGAAACAATGAGCAGTTCTTC,CASSGISGNNEQFF
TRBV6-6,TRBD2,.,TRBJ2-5,TGTGCCAGCAGCTTCGATCCGGGACTAGCGGAAGAGACCCAGTACTTC,CASSFDPGLAEETQYF
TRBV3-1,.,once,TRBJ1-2,TGTGCCAGCAGCCATGCCCGACCCAGCGATAATGGCTACACCTTC,CASSHARPSDNGYTF
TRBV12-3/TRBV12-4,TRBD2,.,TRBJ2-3,TGTGCCGGCAGCCCTAGACTAGCGAACACAGATACGCAGTATTTT,CAGSPRLANTDTQYF
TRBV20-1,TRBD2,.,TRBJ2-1,TGCAGTGCTAGGGGACTAGGGGAGTACAATGAGCAGTTCTTC,CSARGLGEYNEQFF
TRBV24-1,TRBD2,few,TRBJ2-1,TGTGCCACCAGTGATCCAGTAGCGGGGATACGCAATGAGCAGTTCTTC,CATSDPVAGIRNEQFF
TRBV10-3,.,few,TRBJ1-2,TGTGCCATCAGTGAGTCGAAACGGATGCAATCGGGCGGCTACACCTTC,CAISESKRMQSGGYTF
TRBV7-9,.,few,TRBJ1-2,TGTGCCAGCAGCTCGGGGGCAGGGAACAACTATGGCTACACCTTC,CASSSGAGNNYGYTF